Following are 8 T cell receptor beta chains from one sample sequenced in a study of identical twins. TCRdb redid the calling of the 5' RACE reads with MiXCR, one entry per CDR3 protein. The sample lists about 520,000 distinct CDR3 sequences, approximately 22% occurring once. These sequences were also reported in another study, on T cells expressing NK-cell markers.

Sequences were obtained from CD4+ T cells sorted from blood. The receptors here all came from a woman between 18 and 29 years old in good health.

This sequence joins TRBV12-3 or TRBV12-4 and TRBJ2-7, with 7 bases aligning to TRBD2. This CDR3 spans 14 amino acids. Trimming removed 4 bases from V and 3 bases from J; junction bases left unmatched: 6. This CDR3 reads CASSYNSGLYEQYF. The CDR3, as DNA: TGTGCCAGCAGTTATAATAGCGGGCTCTACGAGCAGTACTTC.

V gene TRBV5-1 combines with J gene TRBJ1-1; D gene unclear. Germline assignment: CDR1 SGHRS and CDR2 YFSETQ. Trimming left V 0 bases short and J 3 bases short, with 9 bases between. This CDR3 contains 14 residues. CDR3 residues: CASSLDGLYTEAFF. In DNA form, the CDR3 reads TGCGCCAGCAGCTTGGATGGTTTGTACACTGAAGCTTTCTTT. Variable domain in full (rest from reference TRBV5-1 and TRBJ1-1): KAGVTQTPRYLIKTRGQQVTLSCSPISGHRSVSWYQQTPGQGLQFLFEYFSETQRNKGNFPGRFSGRQFSNSRSEMNVSTLELGDSALYLCASSLDGLYTEAFFGQGTRLTVV.

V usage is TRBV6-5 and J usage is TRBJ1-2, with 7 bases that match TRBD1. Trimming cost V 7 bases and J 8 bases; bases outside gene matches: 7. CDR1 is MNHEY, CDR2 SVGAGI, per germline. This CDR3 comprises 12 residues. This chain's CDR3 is CASKQGQGGYTF. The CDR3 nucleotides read TGTGCCAGCAAACAGGGGCAAGGCGGCTACACCTTC.

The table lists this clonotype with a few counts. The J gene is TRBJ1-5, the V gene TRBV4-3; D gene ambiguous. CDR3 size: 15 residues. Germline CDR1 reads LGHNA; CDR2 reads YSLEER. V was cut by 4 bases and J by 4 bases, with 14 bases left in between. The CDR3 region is CASSRSWAENQPQHF. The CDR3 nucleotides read TGCGCCAGCAGCCGATCTTGGGCCGAAAATCAGCCCCAGCATTTT.

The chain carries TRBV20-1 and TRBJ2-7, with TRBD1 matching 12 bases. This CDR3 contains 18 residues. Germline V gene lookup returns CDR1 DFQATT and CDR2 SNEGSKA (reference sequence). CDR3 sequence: CSPTRRDRGPFSSYEQYF. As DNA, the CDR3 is TGCAGCCCCACACGCCGGGACAGGGGGCCCTTTAGCTCCTACGAGCAGTACTTC.

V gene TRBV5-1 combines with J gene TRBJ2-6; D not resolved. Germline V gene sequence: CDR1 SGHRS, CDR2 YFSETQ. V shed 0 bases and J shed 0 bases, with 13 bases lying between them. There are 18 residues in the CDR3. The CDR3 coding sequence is TGCGCCAGCAGCTTGGAGGCACCCCACAGCTCTGGGGCCAACGTCCTGACTTTC. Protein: CASSLEAPHSSGANVLTF.

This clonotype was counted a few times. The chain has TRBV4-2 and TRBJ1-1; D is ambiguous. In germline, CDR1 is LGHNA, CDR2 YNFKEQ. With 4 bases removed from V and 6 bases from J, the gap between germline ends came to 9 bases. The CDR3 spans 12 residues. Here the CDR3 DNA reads TGTGCCAGCAGCCGAGGCTCGGCTGAAGCTTTCTTT. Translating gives CASSRGSAEAFF.

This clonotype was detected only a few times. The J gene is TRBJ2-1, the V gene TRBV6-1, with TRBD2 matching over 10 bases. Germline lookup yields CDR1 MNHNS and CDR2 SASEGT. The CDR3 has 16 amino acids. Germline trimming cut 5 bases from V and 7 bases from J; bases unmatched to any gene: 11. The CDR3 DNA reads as TGTGCCAGCAGTCATAAGCGGGAGGGCCCGGAAAATGAGCAGTTCTTC. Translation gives CASSHKREGPENEQFF.